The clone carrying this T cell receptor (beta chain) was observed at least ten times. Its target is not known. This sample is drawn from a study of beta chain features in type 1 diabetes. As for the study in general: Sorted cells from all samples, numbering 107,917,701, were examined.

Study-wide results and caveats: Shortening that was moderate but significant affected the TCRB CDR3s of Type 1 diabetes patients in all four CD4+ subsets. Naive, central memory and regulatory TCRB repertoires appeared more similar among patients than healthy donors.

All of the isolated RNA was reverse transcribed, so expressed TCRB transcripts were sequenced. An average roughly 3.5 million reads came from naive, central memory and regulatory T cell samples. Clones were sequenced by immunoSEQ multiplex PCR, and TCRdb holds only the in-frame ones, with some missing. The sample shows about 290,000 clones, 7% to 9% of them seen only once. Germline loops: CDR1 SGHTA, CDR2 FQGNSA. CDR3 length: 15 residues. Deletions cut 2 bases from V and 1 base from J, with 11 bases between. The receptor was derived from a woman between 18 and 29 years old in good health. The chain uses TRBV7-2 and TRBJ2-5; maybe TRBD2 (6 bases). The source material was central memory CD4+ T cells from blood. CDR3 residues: CASSLRRGSQETQYF. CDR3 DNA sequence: TGTGCCAGCAGCTTAAGGAGGGGATCCCAAGAGACCCAGTACTTC.